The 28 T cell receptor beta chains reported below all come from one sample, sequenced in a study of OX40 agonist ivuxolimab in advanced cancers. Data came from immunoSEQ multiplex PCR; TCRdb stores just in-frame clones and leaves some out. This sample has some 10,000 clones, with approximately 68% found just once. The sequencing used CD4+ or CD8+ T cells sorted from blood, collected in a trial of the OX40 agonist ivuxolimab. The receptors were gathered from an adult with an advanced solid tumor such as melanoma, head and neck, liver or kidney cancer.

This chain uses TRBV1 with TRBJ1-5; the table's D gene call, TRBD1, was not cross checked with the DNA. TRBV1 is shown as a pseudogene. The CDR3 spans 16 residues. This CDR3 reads CTSSQVCSTGPQPQHF. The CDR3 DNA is TGCACCAGCAGCCAAGTCTGCTCGACAGGGCCCCAGCCCCAGCATTTT.

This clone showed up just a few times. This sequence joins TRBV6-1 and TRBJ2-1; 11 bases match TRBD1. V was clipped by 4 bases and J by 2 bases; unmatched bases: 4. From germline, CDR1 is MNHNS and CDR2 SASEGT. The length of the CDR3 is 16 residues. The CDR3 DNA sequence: TGTGCCAGCAGTGCCGGACAGGGGGCCGCCTACAATGAGCAGTTCTTC. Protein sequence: CASSAGQGAAYNEQFF.

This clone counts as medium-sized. CDR3 protein: CASKGRQDASNQPQHF. The CDR3 bases are TGTGCCAGCAAGGGGAGACAGGACGCTAGCAATCAGCCCCAGCATTTT. The chain has TRBV6-4 and TRBJ1-5; TRBD1 might be the D (6 bases). There are 16 residues in the CDR3. V was pared by 7 bases and J by 0 bases, with 16 bases between. CDR1 is MRHNA, CDR2 SNTAGT, per germline.

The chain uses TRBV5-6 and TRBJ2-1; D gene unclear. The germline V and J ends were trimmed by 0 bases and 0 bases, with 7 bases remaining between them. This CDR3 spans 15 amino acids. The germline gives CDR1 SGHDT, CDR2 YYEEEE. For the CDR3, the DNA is TGTGCCAGCAGCTTGGATCGGAGCTCCTACAATGAGCAGTTCTTC. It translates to CASSLDRSSYNEQFF. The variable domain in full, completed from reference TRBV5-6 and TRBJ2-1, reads DAGVTQSPTHLIKTRGQQVTLRCSPKSGHDTVSWYQQALGQGPQFIFQYYEEEERQRGNFPDRFSGHQFPNYSSELNVNALLLGDSALYLCASSLDRSSYNEQFFGPGTRLTVL.

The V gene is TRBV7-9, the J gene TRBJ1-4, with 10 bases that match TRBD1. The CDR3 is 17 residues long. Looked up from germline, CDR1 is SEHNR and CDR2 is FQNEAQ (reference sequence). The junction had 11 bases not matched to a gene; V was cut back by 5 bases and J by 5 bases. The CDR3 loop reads CASSPAMGTGENEKLFF. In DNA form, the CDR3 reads TGTGCCAGCAGCCCAGCGATGGGGACAGGGGAGAATGAAAAACTGTTTTTT.

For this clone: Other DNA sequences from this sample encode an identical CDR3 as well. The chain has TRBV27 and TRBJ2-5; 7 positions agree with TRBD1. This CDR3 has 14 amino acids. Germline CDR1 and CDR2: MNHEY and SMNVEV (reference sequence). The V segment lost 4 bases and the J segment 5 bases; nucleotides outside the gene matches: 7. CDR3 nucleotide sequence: TGTGCCAGCAGTTCCCAGGGGGAAGGGGAGACCCAGTACTTC. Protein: CASSSQGEGETQYF.

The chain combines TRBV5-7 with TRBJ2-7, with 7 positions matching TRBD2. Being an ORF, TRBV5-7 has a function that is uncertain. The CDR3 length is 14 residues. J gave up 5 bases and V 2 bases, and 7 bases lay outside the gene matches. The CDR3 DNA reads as TGTGCCAGCAGCTTCGGGCAAGCGGGGAACGAGCAGTACTTC. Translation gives CASSFGQAGNEQYF.

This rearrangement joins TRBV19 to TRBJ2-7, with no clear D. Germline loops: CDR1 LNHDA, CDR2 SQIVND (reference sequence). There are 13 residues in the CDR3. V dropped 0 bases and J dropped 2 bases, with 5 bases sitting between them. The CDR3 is CASSIEGTYEQYF. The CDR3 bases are TGTGCCAGTAGTATAGAGGGGACCTACGAGCAGTACTTC.

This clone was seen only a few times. CDR3 amino acids: CASSAGTGSYEQYF. The CDR3 region has the DNA TGCGCCAGCAGCGCGGGGACCGGCTCCTACGAGCAGTACTTC. The V gene is TRBV4-1, the J gene TRBJ2-7; D may be TRBD2 (6 bases). The CDR3 is made up of 14 amino acids. V dropped 5 bases and J dropped 0 bases, with 11 bases sitting between them. Per germline, CDR1 MGHRA and CDR2 YSYEKL.

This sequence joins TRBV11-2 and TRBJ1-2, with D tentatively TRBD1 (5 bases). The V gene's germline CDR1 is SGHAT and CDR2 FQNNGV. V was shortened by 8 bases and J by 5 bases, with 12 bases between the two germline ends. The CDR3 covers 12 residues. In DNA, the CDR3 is TGTGCCAGCGGAGACCAGGGATATGGCTACACCTTC. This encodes CASGDQGYGYTF.

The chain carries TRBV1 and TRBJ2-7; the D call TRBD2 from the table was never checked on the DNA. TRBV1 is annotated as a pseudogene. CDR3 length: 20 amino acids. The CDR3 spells CTSSLKRLAGGPGSSYEQYF. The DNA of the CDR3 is TGCACCAGCAGCCTCAAAAGACTAGCGGGAGGGCCCGGAAGCTCCTACGAGCAGTACTTC.

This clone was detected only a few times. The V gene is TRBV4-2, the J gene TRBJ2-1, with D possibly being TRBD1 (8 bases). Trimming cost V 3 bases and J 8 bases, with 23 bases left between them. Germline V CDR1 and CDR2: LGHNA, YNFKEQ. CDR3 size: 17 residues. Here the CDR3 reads CASSHPQGGSRWDEQFF. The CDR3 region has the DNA TGTGCCAGCAGCCACCCACAGGGGGGGTCCCGCTGGGATGAGCAGTTCTTC.

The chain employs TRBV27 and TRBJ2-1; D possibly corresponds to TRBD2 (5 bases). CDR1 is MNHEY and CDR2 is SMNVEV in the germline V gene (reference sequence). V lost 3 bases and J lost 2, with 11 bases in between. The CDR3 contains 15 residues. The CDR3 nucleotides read TGTGCCAGCAGTTTCGAGGGAGTGGCCTACAATGAGCAGTTCTTC. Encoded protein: CASSFEGVAYNEQFF.

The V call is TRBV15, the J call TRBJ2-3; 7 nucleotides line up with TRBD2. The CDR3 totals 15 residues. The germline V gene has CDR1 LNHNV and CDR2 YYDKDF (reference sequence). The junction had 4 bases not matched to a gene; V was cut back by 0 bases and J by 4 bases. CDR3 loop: CATSRDRAGADTQYF. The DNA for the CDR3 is TGTGCCACCAGCAGAGATCGGGCGGGAGCAGATACGCAGTATTTT.

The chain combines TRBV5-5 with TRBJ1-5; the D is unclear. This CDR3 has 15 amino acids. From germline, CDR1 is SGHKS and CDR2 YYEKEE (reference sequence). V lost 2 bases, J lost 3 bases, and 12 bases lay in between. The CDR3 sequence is CASSLFFGDNQPQHF. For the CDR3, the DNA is TGTGCCAGCAGCTTATTCTTCGGGGACAATCAGCCCCAGCATTTT.

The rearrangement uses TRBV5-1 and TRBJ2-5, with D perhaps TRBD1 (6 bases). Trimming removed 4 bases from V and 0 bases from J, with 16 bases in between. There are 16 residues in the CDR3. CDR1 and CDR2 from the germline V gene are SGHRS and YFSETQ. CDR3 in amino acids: CASSPPGTRYQETQYF. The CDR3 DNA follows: TGCGCCAGCAGCCCGCCCGGGACACGGTACCAAGAGACCCAGTACTTC.

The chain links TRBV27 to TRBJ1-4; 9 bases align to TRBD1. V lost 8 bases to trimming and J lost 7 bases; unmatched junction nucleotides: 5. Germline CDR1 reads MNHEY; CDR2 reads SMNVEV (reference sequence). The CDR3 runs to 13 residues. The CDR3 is CASGGQGGEKLFF. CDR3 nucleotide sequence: TGTGCCAGCGGGGGACAGGGTGGTGAAAAACTGTTTTTT.

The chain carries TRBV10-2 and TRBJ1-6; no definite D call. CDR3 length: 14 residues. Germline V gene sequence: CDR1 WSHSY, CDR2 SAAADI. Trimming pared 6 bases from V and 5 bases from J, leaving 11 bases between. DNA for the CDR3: TGCGCCAGCAGCTTAGACCCAAATAATTCACCCCTCCACTTT. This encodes CASSLDPNNSPLHF.

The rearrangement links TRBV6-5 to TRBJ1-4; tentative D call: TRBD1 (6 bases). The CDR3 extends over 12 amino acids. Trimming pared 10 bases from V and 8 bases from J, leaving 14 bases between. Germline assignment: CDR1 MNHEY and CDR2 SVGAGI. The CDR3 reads CATEGDGEKLFF. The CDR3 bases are TGTGCCACCGAGGGGGATGGGGAAAAACTGTTTTTT.

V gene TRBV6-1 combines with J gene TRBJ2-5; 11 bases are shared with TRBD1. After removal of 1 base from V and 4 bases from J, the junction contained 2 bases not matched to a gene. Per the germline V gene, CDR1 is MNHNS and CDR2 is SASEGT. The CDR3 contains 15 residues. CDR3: CASSEGTGGAETQYF. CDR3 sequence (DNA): TGTGCCAGCAGTGAAGGGACAGGGGGCGCAGAGACCCAGTACTTC.

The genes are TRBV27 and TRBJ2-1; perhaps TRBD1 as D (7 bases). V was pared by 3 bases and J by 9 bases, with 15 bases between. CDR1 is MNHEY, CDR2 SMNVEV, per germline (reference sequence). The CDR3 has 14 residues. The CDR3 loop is CASSFGAGGSEQFF. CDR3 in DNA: TGTGCCAGCAGTTTTGGGGCAGGGGGGAGTGAGCAGTTCTTC.

This chain's CDR3 is CATSGGGSGTEAFF. CDR3 in DNA: TGTGCCACCAGCGGCGGGGGGTCGGGTACTGAAGCTTTCTTT. The chain has TRBV15 and TRBJ1-1; D perhaps matches TRBD1 (5 bases). V dropped 5 bases and J dropped 5 bases, with 15 bases sitting between them. CDR1 is LNHNV, CDR2 YYDKDF, per germline (reference sequence). The CDR3 sequence is 14 residues long.

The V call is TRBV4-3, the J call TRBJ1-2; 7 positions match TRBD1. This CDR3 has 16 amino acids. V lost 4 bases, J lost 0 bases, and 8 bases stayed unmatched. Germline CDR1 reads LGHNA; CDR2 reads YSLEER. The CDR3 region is CASSPRGQKANYGYTF. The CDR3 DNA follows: TGCGCCAGCAGCCCGAGGGGACAGAAAGCTAACTATGGCTACACCTTC.

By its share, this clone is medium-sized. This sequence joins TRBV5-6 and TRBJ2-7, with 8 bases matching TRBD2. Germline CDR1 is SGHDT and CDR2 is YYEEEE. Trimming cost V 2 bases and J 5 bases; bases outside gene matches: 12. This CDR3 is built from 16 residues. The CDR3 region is CASSFSPGGEKHEQYF. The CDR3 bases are TGTGCCAGCAGCTTCTCACCCGGGGGGGAGAAGCACGAGCAGTACTTC. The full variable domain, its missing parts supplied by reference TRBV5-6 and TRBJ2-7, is DAGVTQSPTHLIKTRGQQVTLRCSPKSGHDTVSWYQQALGQGPQFIFQYYEEEERQRGNFPDRFSGHQFPNYSSELNVNALLLGDSALYLCASSFSPGGEKHEQYFGPGTRLTVT.

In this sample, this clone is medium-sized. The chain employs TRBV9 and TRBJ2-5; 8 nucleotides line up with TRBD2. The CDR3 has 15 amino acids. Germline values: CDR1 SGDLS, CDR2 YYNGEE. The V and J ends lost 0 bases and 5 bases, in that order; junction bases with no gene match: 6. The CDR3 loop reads CASSVGGTRGETQYF. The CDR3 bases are TGTGCCAGCAGCGTAGGAGGGACTAGAGGGGAGACCCAGTACTTC.

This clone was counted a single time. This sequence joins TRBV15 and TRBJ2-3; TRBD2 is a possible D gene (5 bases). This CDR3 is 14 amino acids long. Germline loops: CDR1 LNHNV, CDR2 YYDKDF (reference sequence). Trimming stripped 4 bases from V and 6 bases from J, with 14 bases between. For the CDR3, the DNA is TGTGCCACCAGCACATGGACGGAGCGGGATACGCAGTATTTT. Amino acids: CATSTWTERDTQYF.

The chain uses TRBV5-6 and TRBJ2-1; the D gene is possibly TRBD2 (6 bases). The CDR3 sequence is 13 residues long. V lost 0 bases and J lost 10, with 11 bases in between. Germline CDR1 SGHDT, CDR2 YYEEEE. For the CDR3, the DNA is TGTGCCAGCAGCTTGGTTAGCGGTCGGGAGCAGTTCTTC. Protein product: CASSLVSGREQFF.

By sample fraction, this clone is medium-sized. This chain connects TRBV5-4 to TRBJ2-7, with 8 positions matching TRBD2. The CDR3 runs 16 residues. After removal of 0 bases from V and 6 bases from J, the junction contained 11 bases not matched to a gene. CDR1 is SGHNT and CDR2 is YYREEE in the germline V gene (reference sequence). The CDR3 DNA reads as TGTGCCAGCAGCTTGGCCTCCGGGACTAGGAGTGGCGAGCAGTACTTC. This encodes CASSLASGTRSGEQYF. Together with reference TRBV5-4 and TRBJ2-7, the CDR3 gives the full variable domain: ETGVTQSPTHLIKTRGQQVTLRCSSQSGHNTVSWYQQALGQGPQFIFQYYREEENGRGNFPPRFSGLQFPNYSSELNVNALELDDSALYLCASSLASGTRSGEQYFGPGTRLTVT.